The following is a T cell receptor (beta chain) sequence with its context. Its antigen has not been determined. No much larger clonotype is one base removed from it; base qualities were not supplied. TCR CDR3 regions were amplified from genomic DNA by multiplex PCR using the deep immunoSEQ assay. Genomic DNA extracted from each cell subset was distributed evenly over all wells of several immunoSEQ 96-well plates, and each plate served as one replicate. For sorted subsets, roughly 200 ng of genomic DNA, equivalent to 30,000 or so T cell genomes, went into each replicate PCR. The purified libraries were quantified using a Qubit 3.0 fluorometer, sized with a Bioanalyzer 2100, and then quantified again using the KAPA Library Quantification kit. Every immunoSEQ 96-well plate was sequenced on a dedicated single-read 150-cycle Illumina NextSeq 550 flow cell. On the authors' methods: Because the immunoSEQ output included only junctional sequences and no quality scores, the filtering could not be the same as the filtering used for full-length reads. To assign V/J genes and CDR3, sequences were annotated against IMGT germline references using PyIR, a Python wrapper for IgBLAST v1.9. Any read was removed if the V/J assignment was weak (E-value above 1e-6), the CDR3 was missing, or the read contained stop codons, out-of-frame junctions, or ambiguous translated residues. V3J clonotypes were defined as sequences sharing the same inferred V gene, J gene, and CDR3 amino acid sequence. The percentage overlap between two repertoires was calculated by dividing the number of shared unique clonotypes by the size of the smaller repertoire. RTK rarefaction, the Chao1 estimator, and Recon v2.1 estimates of unobserved clonotypes were used to assess repertoire richness. OLGA was used to compute generation probabilities for all TCRbeta clonotypes that the gDNA method yielded from several donors. The clones in this table, taken by TCRdb from immuneACCESS, are in-frame only. Not every clone is retained; where verified, under half of the shortfall comes from an unresolved V gene, and the cause of the rest is unknown. That table supplies the V and J calls and clone size; D and trimming were determined from the DNA. The sample data list more than 1.2 million clones, and approximately 98.5% of these were observed just once. 0.3% to 0.45% of the sample comes from the top ten.

The record originates from a study of shared clonotypes between healthy human individuals (dated by TCRdb to about 2020). Regarding the study in general: The cohort included a few men and a couple of women between 18 and 49 years of age. Per donor, three plates each were used for CD4 naive and CD4 memory, two for CD8 naive, and one for CD8 memory. To estimate repertoire size and how much clonotype sharing occurs between individuals, the study deeply sequenced the blood TCR repertoires of roughly 5 healthy adults. Libraries were prepared and TCR repertoires were sequenced by different laboratories using diverse techniques, in order to increase sequencing depth and limit assay-specific biases. Leukapheresis yielded between about 0.85 and 9.5 billion PBMCs per donor. Summary of the overall study and its limitations: Naive subsets generally had larger estimated clonotype richness than memory subsets did. Sharing across a few donors was observed for about 5% of naive CD4, over 3% of naive CD8, 2% to 2.5% of memory CD4, and less than 0.45% of memory CD8 clonotypes. Because the study included a small number of donors, the genetic and exposure-history diversity represented was limited. Even with the large sequencing depth, rarefaction of the sorted-subset datasets indicated that sequencing was incomplete. Based on pairwise subsampling, the degree of clonotype sharing among donors was expected to be affected by sequencing depth. Higher generation probabilities were observed for clonotypes shared by all four sorted-subset donors than for non-shared clonotypes. Sampling was limited to blood, and TCR repertoires in tissue likely differ from TCR repertoires in blood.

The donors were healthy, HIV-negative adults who had no recently reported acute infections or vaccinations. Only Caucasian adults living in Nashville, Tennessee, USA were represented among the donors. CD4+ T cells were enriched through magnetic negative selection, after which naive cells were positively selected on CD45RA and the remaining negative fraction served as the memory subset. Blood was obtained by leukapheresis, after which PBMCs were separated by Ficoll-Histopaque density gradient centrifugation and cryopreserved in liquid nitrogen vapor phase. Purity and quantity of every magnetically sorted T cell population were checked by analytical flow cytometry. Genomic DNA was isolated from each sorted fraction and quantified by UV absorbance on a Nanodrop 2000c. The CDR3 contains 14 residues, cysteine and phenylalanine counted. Left in the record is the CDR3 DNA by itself, 42 bases read in frame from the first base. From the germline V gene (reference sequence), CDR1 is MNHEY and CDR2 is SMNVEV. V was cut back by 6 bases and J by 0 bases, leaving a gap of 12 bases between them.

Specimen: naive CD4+ T cells sorted from blood. In light of the paper, this sample's cell subset or site label describes: CD45RA+ positively selected. Recombination linked TRBV27 to TRBJ2-7; the D gene is possibly TRBD1, with 5 bases matching. The source of this sequence is a man aged 30-40 years in good health. The DNA reads TGTGCCAGCAGCAGACAGATCGTCTCCTACGAGCAGTACTTC. It specifies CASSRQIVSYEQYF.